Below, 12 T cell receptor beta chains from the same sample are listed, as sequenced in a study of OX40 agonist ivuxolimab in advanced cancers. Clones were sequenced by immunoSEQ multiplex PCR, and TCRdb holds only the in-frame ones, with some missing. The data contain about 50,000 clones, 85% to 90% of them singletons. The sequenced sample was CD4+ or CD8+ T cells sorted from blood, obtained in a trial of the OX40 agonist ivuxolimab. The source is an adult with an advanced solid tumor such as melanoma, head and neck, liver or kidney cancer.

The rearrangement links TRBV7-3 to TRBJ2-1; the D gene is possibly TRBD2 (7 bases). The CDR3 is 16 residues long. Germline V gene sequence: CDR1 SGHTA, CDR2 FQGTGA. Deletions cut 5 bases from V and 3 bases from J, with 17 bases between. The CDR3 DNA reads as TGTGCCAGCAGCCCCCGGGGGGCGGGGGACTACAATGAGCAGTTCTTC. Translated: CASSPRGAGDYNEQFF.

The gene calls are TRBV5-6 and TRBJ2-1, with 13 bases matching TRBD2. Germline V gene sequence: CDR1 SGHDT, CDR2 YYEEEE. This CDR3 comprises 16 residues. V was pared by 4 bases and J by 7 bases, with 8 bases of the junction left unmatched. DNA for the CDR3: TGTGCCAGCAGCCAGATCGGGACTAGCGGGAAAAATGAGCAGTTCTTC. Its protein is CASSQIGTSGKNEQFF.

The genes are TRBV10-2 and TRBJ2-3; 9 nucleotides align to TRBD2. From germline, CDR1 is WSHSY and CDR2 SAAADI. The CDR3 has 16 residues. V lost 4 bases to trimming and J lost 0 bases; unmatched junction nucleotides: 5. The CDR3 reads CASSAGLASSTDTQYF. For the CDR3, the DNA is TGCGCCAGCAGTGCCGGACTAGCGTCTAGCACAGATACGCAGTATTTT.

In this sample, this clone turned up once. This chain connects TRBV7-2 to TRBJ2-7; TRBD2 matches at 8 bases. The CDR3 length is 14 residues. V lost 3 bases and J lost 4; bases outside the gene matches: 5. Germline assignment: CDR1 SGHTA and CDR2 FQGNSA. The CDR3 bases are TGTGCCAGCAGCTTTACTAGCGGTCCTTACGAGCAGTACTTC. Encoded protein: CASSFTSGPYEQYF.

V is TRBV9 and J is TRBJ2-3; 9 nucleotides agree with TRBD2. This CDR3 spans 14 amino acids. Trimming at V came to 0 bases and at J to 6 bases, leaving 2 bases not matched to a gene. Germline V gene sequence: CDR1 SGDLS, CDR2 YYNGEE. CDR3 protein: CASSVESGRDTQYF. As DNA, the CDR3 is TGTGCCAGCAGCGTAGAGAGCGGGAGGGATACGCAGTATTTT.

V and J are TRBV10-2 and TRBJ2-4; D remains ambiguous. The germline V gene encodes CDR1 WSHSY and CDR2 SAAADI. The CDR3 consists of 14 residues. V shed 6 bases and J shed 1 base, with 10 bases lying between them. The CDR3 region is CASSPGDAKNIQYF. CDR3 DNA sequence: TGCGCCAGCAGCCCAGGAGACGCCAAAAACATTCAGTACTTC.

The CDR3 DNA reads as TGTGCCAGCAGTTACTCGGGGGGTTCCTACGAGCAGTACTTC. Amino acid sequence: CASSYSGGSYEQYF. The chain employs TRBV6-5 and TRBJ2-7; D is perhaps TRBD2 (6 bases). V was pared by 0 bases and J by 1 base, with 7 bases between. Germline CDR1 is MNHEY and CDR2 is SVGAGI. This CDR3 has 14 amino acids.

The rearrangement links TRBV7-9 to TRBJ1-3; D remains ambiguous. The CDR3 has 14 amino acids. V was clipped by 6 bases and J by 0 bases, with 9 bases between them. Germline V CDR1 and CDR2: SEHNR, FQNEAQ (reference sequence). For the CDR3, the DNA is TGTGCCAGCAGACCGGATCTCTCTGGAAACACCATATATTTT. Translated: CASRPDLSGNTIYF.

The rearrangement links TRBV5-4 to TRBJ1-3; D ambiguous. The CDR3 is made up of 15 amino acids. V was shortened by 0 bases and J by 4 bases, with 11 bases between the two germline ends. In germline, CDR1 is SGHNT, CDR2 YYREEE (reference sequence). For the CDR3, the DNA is TGTGCCAGCAGCTTGGGCTGGGGAGGAGGAAACACCATATATTTT. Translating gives CASSLGWGGGNTIYF.

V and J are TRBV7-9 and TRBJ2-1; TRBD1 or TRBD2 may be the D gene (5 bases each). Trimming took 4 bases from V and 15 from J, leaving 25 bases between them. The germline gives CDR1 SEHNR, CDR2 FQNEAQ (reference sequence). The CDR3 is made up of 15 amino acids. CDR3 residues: CASSSQLGREVVWFF. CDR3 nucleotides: TGTGCCAGCAGCTCCCAGTTGGGACGAGAAGTTGTTTGGTTCTTC.

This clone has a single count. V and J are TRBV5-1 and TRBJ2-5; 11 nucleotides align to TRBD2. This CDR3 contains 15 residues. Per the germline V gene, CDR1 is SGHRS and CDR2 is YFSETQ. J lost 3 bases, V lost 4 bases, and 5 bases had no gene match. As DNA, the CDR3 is TGCGCCAGCAGCGGACTACTAGCGGGAGAAGAGACCCAGTACTTC. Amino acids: CASSGLLAGEETQYF. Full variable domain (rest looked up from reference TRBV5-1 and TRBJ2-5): KAGVTQTPRYLIKTRGQQVTLSCSPISGHRSVSWYQQTPGQGLQFLFEYFSETQRNKGNFPGRFSGRQFSNSRSEMNVSTLELGDSALYLCASSGLLAGEETQYFGPGTRLLVL.

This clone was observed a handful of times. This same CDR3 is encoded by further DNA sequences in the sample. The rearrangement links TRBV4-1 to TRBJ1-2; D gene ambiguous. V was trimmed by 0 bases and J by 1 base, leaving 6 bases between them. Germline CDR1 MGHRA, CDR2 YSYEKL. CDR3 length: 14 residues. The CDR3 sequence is CASSQEVVNYGYTF. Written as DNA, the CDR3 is TGCGCCAGCAGCCAAGAGGTGGTTAACTATGGCTACACCTTC.